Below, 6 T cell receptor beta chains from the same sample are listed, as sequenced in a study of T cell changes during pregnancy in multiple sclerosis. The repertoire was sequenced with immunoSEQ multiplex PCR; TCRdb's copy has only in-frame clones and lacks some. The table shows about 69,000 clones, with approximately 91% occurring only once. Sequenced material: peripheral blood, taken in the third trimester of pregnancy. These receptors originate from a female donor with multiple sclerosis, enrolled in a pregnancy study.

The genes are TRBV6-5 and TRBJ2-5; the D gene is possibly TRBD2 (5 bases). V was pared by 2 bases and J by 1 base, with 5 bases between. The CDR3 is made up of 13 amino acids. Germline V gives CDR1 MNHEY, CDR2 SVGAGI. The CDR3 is CASSYRGQETQYF. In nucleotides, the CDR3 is TGTGCCAGCAGTTACCGGGGCCAAGAGACCCAGTACTTC.

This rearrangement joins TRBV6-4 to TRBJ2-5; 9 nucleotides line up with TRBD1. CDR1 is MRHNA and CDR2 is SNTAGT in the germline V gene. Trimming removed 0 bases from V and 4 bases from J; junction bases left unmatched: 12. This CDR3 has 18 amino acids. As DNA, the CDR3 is TGTGCCAGCAGTGACTCAACCCCGGGACAGGGCTCGGGAGAGACCCAGTACTTC. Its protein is CASSDSTPGQGSGETQYF.

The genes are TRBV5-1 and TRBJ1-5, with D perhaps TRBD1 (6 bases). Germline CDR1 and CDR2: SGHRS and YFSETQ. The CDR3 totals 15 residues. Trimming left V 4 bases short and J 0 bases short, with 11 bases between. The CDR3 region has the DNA TGCGCCAGCAGCGCAGGGGAAGCTAGCAATCAGCCCCAGCATTTT. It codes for CASSAGEASNQPQHF.

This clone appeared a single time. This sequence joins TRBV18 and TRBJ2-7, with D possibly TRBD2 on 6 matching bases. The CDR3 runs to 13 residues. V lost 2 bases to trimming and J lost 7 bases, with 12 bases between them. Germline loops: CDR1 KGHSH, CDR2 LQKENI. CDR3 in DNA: TGTGCCAGCTCACCAAGCCGGGACTGGGAGCAGTACTTC. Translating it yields CASSPSRDWEQYF.

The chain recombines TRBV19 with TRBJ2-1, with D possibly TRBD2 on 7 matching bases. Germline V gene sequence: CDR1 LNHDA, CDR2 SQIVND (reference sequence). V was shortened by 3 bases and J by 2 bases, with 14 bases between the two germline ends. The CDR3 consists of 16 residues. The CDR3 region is CASSISGGLTYNEQFF. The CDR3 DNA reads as TGTGCCAGTAGTATCTCCGGGGGGCTTACCTACAATGAGCAGTTCTTC.

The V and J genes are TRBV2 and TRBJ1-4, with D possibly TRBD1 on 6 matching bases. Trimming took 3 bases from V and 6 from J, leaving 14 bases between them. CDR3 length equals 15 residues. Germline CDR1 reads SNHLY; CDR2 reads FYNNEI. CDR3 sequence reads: CASSDPRSGDEKLFF. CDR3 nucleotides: TGTGCCAGCAGTGATCCCCGATCAGGGGATGAAAAACTGTTTTTT. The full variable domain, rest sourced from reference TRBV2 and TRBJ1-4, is EPEVTQTPSHQVTQMGQEVILRCVPISNHLYFYWYRQILGQKVEFLVSFYNNEISEKSEIFDDQFSVERPDGSNFTLKIRSTKLEDSAMYFCASSDPRSGDEKLFFGSGTQLSVL.